This is a list of T cell receptor beta chains from one sample in a study of tumor-infiltrating lymphocytes in primary liver carcinoma. TCRdb reanalysed the multiplex PCR reads using MiXCR and keeps one entry per CDR3 protein. Here the sample spans more than 95,000 distinct CDR3 sequences, 64% being singletons. The sequenced sample was liver tumor tissue from sampling region 3. The origin of the receptors is a woman aged 55-70 years with primary liver carcinoma and hepatitis B virus infection. CDR3s include the opening cysteine and the closing phenylalanine or tryptophan. Each record gives: D gene, J gene, V gene, clone size, CDR3 length, CDR3 DNA, CDR3 protein. D genes are given only for firm matches. Expanded clones get a size class; other rows say once, few or many, or leave the size out.

TRBD2 | TRBJ2-3 | TRBV28 | NA | 16 | TGTGCCAGCAGAGTTATGGGGGGGAGGGCAGCAGATACGCAGTATTTT | CASRVMGGRAADTQYF
NA | TRBJ2-5 | TRBV11-2 | NA | 15 | TGTGCCAGCAGCCCACCCCTCGTGTCCCCGAAGACCCAGTACTTC | CASSPPLVSPKTQYF
NA | TRBJ2-7 | TRBV11-1 | many | 14 | TGTGCCGACAGCTTAAGGGGGGCCTCCTACGAGCAGTACTTC | CADSLRGASYEQYF
TRBD2 | TRBJ2-7 | TRBV11-1 | many | 16 | TGTGCCAGCAGCACCCGGGTAGCGGGAGGCACCTACGAGCAGTACTTC | CASSTRVAGGTYEQYF
NA | TRBJ2-7 | TRBV5-1 | many | 14 | TGCGCCAGCAGCTCGCAGGGGTTCGTGGACGAGCAGTACTTC | CASSSQGFVDEQYF
NA | TRBJ2-5 | TRBV11-2 | NA | 17 | TGTGCCAGCAGCTTTGAAGGGGGTGTCTGGGGGACAACGACCCAGTACTTC | CASSFEGGVWGTTTQYF
TRBD2 | TRBJ2-1 | TRBV28 | NA | 20 | TGTGCCAGCAGTTCCTCCACAGCGGGAGGGCCCACTAACGTCTACAATGAGCAGTTCTTC | CASSSSTAGGPTNVYNEQFF
NA | TRBJ1-1 | TRBV5-1 | few | 16 | TGCGCCAGCAGCCCGAACAACCAGCAGAAGGTCACTGAAGCTTTCTTT | CASSPNNQQKVTEAFF
TRBD1 | TRBJ2-4 | TRBV6-1 | NA | 17 | TGTGCCATCAGTTACCGACAGGGGATCTTAGTCAAAAACATTCAGTACTTC | CAISYRQGILVKNIQYF
TRBD1 | TRBJ2-1 | TRBV28 | NA | 17 | TGTGCCAGCAAAACCCCTCCGGGACAGGGCTCCCACAATGAGCAGTTCTTC | CASKTPPGQGSHNEQFF
NA | TRBJ1-4 | TRBV11-2 | NA | 14 | TGTGCCAGCAGCCCCGGGTGGAGTAATGAAAAACTTTTTTTT | CASSPGWSNEKLFF
NA | TRBJ1-4 | TRBV11-2 | NA | 17 | TGTGCCAACAGCCTCACCCGACAGACTACAACTAATGAAAAACTGTTTTTT | CANSLTRQTTTNEKLFF
NA | TRBJ2-2 | TRBV11-1 | NA | 12 | TGTGTCAGCAGCCCACTACCAGGGGAGCCGTTTTTT | CVSSPLPGEPFF
TRBD1 | TRBJ1-5 | TRBV7-9 | NA | 15 | TGTGCCAGCAGCCTAGGGGACAGTAGCAATCAGCCCCAGCATTTT | CASSLGDSSNQPQHF
NA | TRBJ2-7 | TRBV4-1 | many | 15 | TGCGCCAGCAGTCCGGGGGGGACAGGGTACGACGAGCAGTACTTC | CASSPGGTGYDEQYF
TRBD2 | TRBJ2-2 | TRBV11-3 | NA | 17 | TGTGCCACCAGCTTAGGCAGGCTAGCGGGAAGTACCGGGGAGCTATTTTTT | CATSLGRLAGSTGELFF
NA | TRBJ2-7 | TRBV11-2 | few | 15 | TGTACCAGCAGCTTAGACACCTCGAGGGGGGACGAGCAGTACTTC | CTSSLDTSRGDEQYF
NA | TRBJ2-1 | TRBV28 | NA | 17 | TGTGCCAGCAGCTTAGGGACTTTAGTCTTCTCCTATAATGAGCAGTTCTTC | CASSLGTLVFSYNEQFF
NA | TRBJ1-5 | TRBV11-2 | NA | 13 | TGTGCCACCAGAGGACAGATTAGTCAGCCCCAGCATTTT | CATRGQISQPQHF
NA | TRBJ1-2 | TRBV14 | medium-sized | 15 | TGTGCCAGCAGCCTTCCCGGGACGCTGACCCATGGCTACACCTTC | CASSLPGTLTHGYTF
TRBD1 | TRBJ2-7 | TRBV28 | NA | 15 | TGTGCCAACAGTCCAGGGGGCGCCGCTTCCTACAAGCAGTACTTC | CANSPGGAASYKQYF
TRBD1 | TRBJ1-1 | TRBV28 | many | 17 | TGTGCCAGCAGCCGTCGTGGGTGGGACAGGGGTCAGACTGAAGCTTTCTTT | CASSRRGWDRGQTEAFF
TRBD1 | TRBJ2-7 | TRBV6-5 | many | 14 | TGTGCCAGCAGGTCCGGGACAGGGGTACGCGAGCAGTACTTC | CASRSGTGVREQYF
NA | TRBJ2-1 | TRBV11-2 | NA | 16 | TGTACCAGCAGCTTAGAGCGGATGAGCTCCTACAATGAGCAGTTATTC | CTSSLERMSSYNEQLF
NA | TRBJ2-7 | TRBV28 | NA | 15 | TGTGCCAGCAGTCAGTTACAGGGTAGGGGCTACGAGCAGTACTTC | CASSQLQGRGYEQYF
NA | TRBJ2-5 | TRBV6-6 | many | 14 | TGTGCCAGCTGGAACGGGACGCCACAAGAGACCCAGTACTTC | CASWNGTPQETQYF
NA | TRBJ1-3 | TRBV12-3/TRBV12-4 | NA | 14 | TGTGCCAACAGTCCCCGGACATGGACGGACACCATATATTTT | CANSPRTWTDTIYF
NA | TRBJ1-2 | TRBV7-9 | NA | 13 | TGTGCCAGCAGCCCCGGACGGAGCTTTGGCTACACCTTC | CASSPGRSFGYTF
NA | TRBJ2-2 | TRBV29-1 | NA | 12 | TGCAGCGTTGGAGGGGGTATCGGGGAGCTGTTTTTT | CSVGGGIGELFF
NA | TRBJ2-2 | TRBV29-1 | NA | 14 | TGCAGAGTGGGGACCGAGTCGAACACCGGGGAGCTGTTTTTT | CRVGTESNTGELFF
NA | TRBJ1-5 | TRBV4-2 | NA | 16 | TGTGCCAGCAGCCAAGAGTGGAGAGTTAGCAATCGGTCCCAGCATTTT | CASSQEWRVSNRSQHF
TRBD2 | TRBJ2-3 | TRBV12-3/TRBV12-4 | many | 16 | TGTGCCAGCAGCCCCTTACTAGCGGGAGCCACAGATACGCAGTATTTT | CASSPLLAGATDTQYF
NA | TRBJ2-3 | TRBV29-1 | many | 11 | TGCAGCGTTGAGGGATCAGATACGCAGTATTTT | CSVEGSDTQYF
NA | TRBJ2-1 | TRBV7-9 | NA | 13 | TGTGCCAGCAGCTTACTGGGCCTCAGTGAGCAGTTCTTC | CASSLLGLSEQFF
NA | TRBJ2-2 | TRBV6-5 | many | 13 | TGTGCCAGCAGTTCAGGGGTCACCGGGGAGCTGTTTTTT | CASSSGVTGELFF
NA | TRBJ1-6 | TRBV28 | NA | 15 | TGTACCAGCAGTCCTCCAGGCTCCTATAATTCAGCCCTCCACTTT | CTSSPPGSYNSALHF
TRBD2 | TRBJ2-1 | TRBV12-3/TRBV12-4 | NA | 15 | TGTGCCAGCAGTTTAAGCCTAGCGGGAGACAATGAGCAGCTCTTC | CASSLSLAGDNEQLF
NA | TRBJ2-1 | TRBV11-2 | NA | 15 | TGTACCAGCAGCTTAGCGCCTAGATCTTACAATGAGCAGTTCTTC | CTSSLAPRSYNEQFF
TRBD2 | TRBJ2-1 | TRBV12-3/TRBV12-4 | NA | 18 | TGTGCCAGCAGCTTCGGGACTAGCGGGACTACTGATTACAATGAGCAGTTCTTC | CASSFGTSGTTDYNEQFF
NA | TRBJ2-5 | TRBV6-5 | NA | 13 | TGTGACAGCAGTGCTTTGGAGGGGGAGACCCAGTACTTC | CDSSALEGETQYF
NA | TRBJ2-7 | TRBV19 | NA | 14 | TGTGCCAGTAGTATCTCTGGCCCCTCCTACGAGCAGTACTTC | CASSISGPSYEQYF
TRBD2 | TRBJ2-2 | TRBV11-2 | once | 14 | TGTACCAGCAGCTCTAGAGCGGGGAGCGGTGAGCTGTTTTTT | CTSSSRAGSGELFF
TRBD1 | TRBJ2-5 | TRBV7-2 | NA | 17 | TGTGCCAGCAGCTCCCCCCCGGGACAGGGGTCCCGGGAGACCCAGTACTTC | CASSSPPGQGSRETQYF
TRBD1 | TRBJ2-1 | TRBV7-8 | many | 15 | TGTGCCAGCAGCCCGCGACAGGGGCCCTACAATGAGCAGTTCTTC | CASSPRQGPYNEQFF
NA | TRBJ1-2 | TRBV29-1 | NA | 12 | TGCAGCGTTGAGGGCAGGGGCTCTGGTTACACCTTC | CSVEGRGSGYTF
TRBD2 | TRBJ2-5 | TRBV7-2 | NA | 16 | TGTGCCAGCAGCTTAGCGCTGGGTAGCGGGAGCGAGACCCAGTACTTC | CASSLALGSGSETQYF
NA | TRBJ2-3 | TRBV5-1 | many | 15 | TGCGCCAGCAGCTGGAAACTAGCTAGCACAGATACGCAGTATTTT | CASSWKLASTDTQYF
TRBD2 | TRBJ2-7 | TRBV7-3 | few | 13 | TGTGCCAGCAGCTTAGCCCGGGACTACAGGCAGTACTTC | CASSLARDYRQYF
NA | TRBJ2-2 | TRBV11-1 | NA | 14 | TGTGCGAGCAGACCGAGCCGTGACACCGGTGAGCTGTTTTTT | CASRPSRDTGELFF
NA | TRBJ1-4 | TRBV28 | NA | 14 | TGTGCCAGCAGCATAACCTCAACTAATGAAAAACTGTTTTTT | CASSITSTNEKLFF
NA | TRBJ2-2 | TRBV11-2 | NA | 14 | TGTGCCAGCAGCCTTATGGGGAACACCAGGGAGCTGTTTTTC | CASSLMGNTRELFF
TRBD2 | TRBJ2-3 | TRBV19 | few | 15 | TGTGCCAGTTCTCGGGGTAGCGGGAGCACAGATACGCAGTATTTT | CASSRGSGSTDTQYF
NA | TRBJ2-1 | TRBV2 | NA | 15 | TGTGCCAGCAGTGAATCGATACCGATCTACAATGAGCAGTTCTTC | CASSESIPIYNEQFF